This T cell receptor beta chain was sequenced for a study of CD8 T cells in Susac syndrome (dated by TCRdb to about 2019). Background for the entire study: Repertoire sequencing was used to test whether CD8+ T cell activation and differentiation in Susac syndrome was antigen driven. Overall results and qualifications from the work: The TCR sequencing and HLA analysis was acknowledged to have included a relatively small number of individuals.

With respect to this clonotype: Its target antigen remains unknown. Nothing much larger sits one base from this clone, and base qualities are not available.

RNA was extracted with the RNeasy kit and about 0.5 to 1 ug was reverse transcribed using random hexamers. The immunoSEQ multiplex PCR assay, which covers 54 Vbeta and 13 Jbeta segments, was used to amplify TCR beta CDR3 regions. To correct PCR amplification bias, a synthetic template baseline was used for both primer optimization and computational correction. As for how the authors treated the data: Reads were annotated to V, D and J genes per IMGT and analyzed with immunoSEQ Analyzer, keeping only productive sequences. Clonality was computed as one minus Shannon entropy normalized by log2 of the number of productive unique sequences. Public and private clones were assessed among the 100 most prevalent clones of each patient and control. Susac-specific clones were defined as absent from healthy and MS cohorts, 1052 published viral clones and other ImmuneACCESS disease sequences. Using fastp trimming at Q25 and MiXCR clonotype assembly, TCRdb reanalyzed the public sequencing data and kept in-frame beta chains. Duplicate CDR3 protein sequences are folded into a single record with the most common DNA and genes. TCRdb, not the authors, supplied the V and J calls. Recorded for this sample are about 190,000 distinct CDR3 sequences; 90% to 95% of them occurred a single time. About 0.1% of the sample is in the top ten clones.

Peripheral blood CD8+ and CD4+ T cells from healthy donors, Susac syndrome patients and multiple sclerosis patients were profiled using high-throughput TCR beta sequencing. The healthy donors served as controls matched for age and sex. Bulk CD8+ and CD4+ T cells were purified by magnetic negative isolation, while CD8+ TEMRA cells were enriched using FACS. Blood was drawn into EDTA tubes, processed within 24 hours, and PBMCs were isolated by density gradient centrifugation. PBMCs destined for TCR sequencing were cryopreserved in liquid nitrogen and later thawed in a 37 °C water bath. The sorted or isolated CD4+, CD8+ and CD8+ TEMRA cells had a purity of 90% or higher. Trimming removed 5 bases from V and 4 bases from J; the gene matches leave 19 bases unexplained. The CDR1 and CDR2 encoded by the germline V gene are SGHTA and FQGNSA. Spanning cysteine to phenylalanine, the CDR3 consists of 18 amino acids. The only DNA kept is the CDR3, 54 bases in frame from the first base.

This clonotype originated in a human donor in good health. Recombination connected TRBV7-2 to TRBJ2-5, with 7 bases matching TRBD2. Sequences were obtained from CD4+ T cells from PBMCs. The nucleotides are TGTGCCAGCAGCCCTGTTGGGGGAGCAGGCGGGGGTACAGAGACCCAGTACTTC. This sequence encodes CASSPVGGAGGGTETQYF.